One and the same sample provided the 20 T cell receptor beta chains below, sequenced in a study of neurological immune-mediated disorders. TCRdb reprocessed the 5' RACE reads with MiXCR, giving one entry per CDR3 protein. The table lists tens of thousands of distinct CDR3 sequences, about 10% of them singletons. Specimen: PBMCs. These receptor sequences come from a man in his sixties in good health.

This clonotype was counted a few times. The rearrangement links TRBV19 to TRBJ2-7; 7 nucleotides align to TRBD2. Looked up from germline, CDR1 is LNHDA and CDR2 is SQIVND (reference sequence). The CDR3 is 16 amino acids. After removal of 1 base from V and 4 bases from J, the junction contained 10 bases not matched to a gene. In DNA form, the CDR3 reads TGTGCCAGTAGTATAGCGGGAGGAGCTCCGGTATACGAGCAGTACTTC. Amino acids: CASSIAGGAPVYEQYF.

The sample holds many counts of this clonotype. J is TRBJ1-2 and V is TRBV20-1, with TRBD1 as a possible D gene (5 bases). Germline values: CDR1 DFQATT, CDR2 SNEGSKA (reference sequence). The CDR3 has 11 amino acids. The CDR3 nucleotides are TGCAGGGCCGGGACGCTATATGGCTACACCTTC. Translating it yields CRAGTLYGYTF.

This clonotype was recorded at least ten times. The chain couples TRBV6-5 to TRBJ2-7; tentatively, D is TRBD2 (6 bases). This CDR3 has 16 amino acids. CDR1 and CDR2 (germline): MNHEY, SVGAGI. V was shortened by 6 bases and J by 2 bases, with 20 bases between the two germline ends. The CDR3 DNA sequence: TGTGCCAGCAGCCTTAAAGCGGAGGGTAGCCCCTACGAGCAGTACTTC. Translated: CASSLKAEGSPYEQYF.

This clonotype was recorded many times. The chain joins TRBV12-3 or TRBV12-4 to TRBJ1-6; D gene uncertain. The V end was cut by 5 bases, the J end by 8 bases, with 10 bases between. This CDR3 contains 13 residues. The CDR3 nucleotides read TGTGCCAGCAGTGCTCGGGCGGATTCACCCCTCCACTTT. Protein product: CASSARADSPLHF.

This clonotype has a count of ten or more. The V call is TRBV20-1, the J call TRBJ2-7; D might be TRBD2 (7 bases). V lost 5 bases to trimming and J lost 1 base, with 15 bases between them. The V gene's germline CDR1 is DFQATT and CDR2 SNEGSKA (reference sequence). This CDR3 comprises 14 residues. CDR3 loop: CSAPLGGQSYEQYF. The CDR3 DNA follows: TGCAGTGCTCCCTTGGGGGGGCAGTCCTACGAGCAGTACTTC.

This clonotype is medium-sized within its sample. The J gene is TRBJ1-5, the V gene TRBV7-9; D remains unclear. With 4 bases removed from V and 0 bases from J, the gap between germline ends came to 10 bases. The CDR3 sequence is 15 residues long. The germline gives CDR1 SEHNR, CDR2 FQNEAQ (reference sequence). The CDR3 DNA reads TGTGCCAGCAGCTCAGACTCTCCTAGCAATCAGCCCCAGCATTTT. Its protein product is CASSSDSPSNQPQHF.

This clonotype was recorded many times. The genes are TRBV7-2 and TRBJ1-2, with D unclear. Germline loops: CDR1 SGHTA, CDR2 FQGNSA. The CDR3 contains 14 residues. The germline V and J ends were trimmed by 5 bases and 2 bases, with 12 bases remaining between them. The CDR3, as DNA: TGTGCCAGCAGCCCCCTGGGAGGAAACTATGGCTACACCTTC. The encoded protein is CASSPLGGNYGYTF. The full variable domain, with the rest looked up from reference TRBV7-2 and TRBJ1-2, is GAGVSQSPSNKVTEKGKDVELRCDPISGHTALYWYRQSLGQGLEFLIYFQGNSAPDKSGLPSDRFSAERTGGSVSTLTIQRTQQEDSAVYLCASSPLGGNYGYTFGSGTRLTVV.

This clonotype was detected ten times or more. The V call is TRBV5-1, the J call TRBJ1-2; D is uncertain. Trimming removed 0 bases at V and 4 bases at J, with 7 bases between. CDR1 and CDR2 (germline): SGHRS, YFSETQ. This CDR3 is built from 13 residues. The CDR3 sequence is CASSLDGSYGYTF. DNA of the CDR3: TGCGCCAGCAGCTTGGACGGATCCTATGGCTACACCTTC. Full variable domain (remainder filled in from reference TRBV5-1 and TRBJ1-2): KAGVTQTPRYLIKTRGQQVTLSCSPISGHRSVSWYQQTPGQGLQFLFEYFSETQRNKGNFPGRFSGRQFSNSRSEMNVSTLELGDSALYLCASSLDGSYGYTFGSGTRLTVV.

This clonotype came up many times. CDR3 sequence: CASSSQGSTGPQAQYF. The CDR3 coding sequence is TGTGCCAGCAGCTCACAGGGATCCACGGGACCCCAGGCCCAGTACTTC. V is TRBV7-2 and J is TRBJ2-5; possibly TRBD1 for D (6 bases). The germline CDR1 and CDR2 sequences are SGHTA and FQGNSA. The CDR3 totals 16 residues. The V gene lost 4 bases and the J gene lost 9 bases, with 24 bases spanning the gap.

This clonotype was counted many times. This chain connects TRBV27 to TRBJ1-5, with 8 bases lining up with TRBD1. The CDR3 length is 17 residues. V was pared by 1 base and J by 7 bases, with 12 bases of the junction left unmatched. The V gene's germline CDR1 is MNHEY and CDR2 SMNVEV (reference sequence). The CDR3 is CASSLFAQGAGRQPQHF. The DNA of the CDR3 is TGTGCCAGCAGTTTATTCGCTCAGGGGGCTGGGAGGCAGCCCCAGCATTTT.

CDR3 nucleotides: TGCAGCGTTGAACCCCAGGGAAGCACAGATACGCAGTATTTT. It specifies CSVEPQGSTDTQYF. The chain links TRBV29-1 to TRBJ2-3, with D possibly TRBD1 on 5 matching bases. V was clipped by 2 bases and J by 0 bases, with 9 bases between them. The germline V gene has CDR1 SQVTM and CDR2 ANQGSEA. The CDR3 has 14 amino acids.

At least ten counts were recorded for this clonotype. The V and J genes are TRBV7-9 and TRBJ2-2, with a possible D match to TRBD1 (8 bases). CDR1 and CDR2 (germline): SEHNR, FQNEAQ (reference sequence). V lost 8 bases and J lost 4, with 14 bases in between. This CDR3 region has 14 residues. CDR3: CASHRGGITGELFF. The CDR3 DNA reads TGTGCCAGCCACAGGGGGGGCATCACCGGGGAGCTGTTTTTT.

This clonotype has at least ten counts. This chain links TRBV5-1 with TRBJ2-1; no firm D call. Per germline, CDR1 SGHRS and CDR2 YFSETQ. Trimming took 0 bases from V and 8 from J, leaving 12 bases between them. This CDR3 comprises 14 residues. The CDR3 DNA sequence: TGCGCCAGCAGCTTGGCCGATAGGGTCGATGAGCAGTTCTTC. It yields the protein CASSLADRVDEQFF.

This clonotype was observed many times. This rearrangement joins TRBV27 to TRBJ1-1; 7 bases match TRBD1. CDR1 MNHEY and CDR2 SMNVEV come from the germline V gene (reference sequence). Trimming removed 5 bases from V and 0 bases from J; junction bases left unmatched: 12. This CDR3 has 17 amino acids. The CDR3 coding sequence is TGTGCCAGCAGTATTGCTACGGGAGGGGGCATGAACACTGAAGCTTTCTTT. Residues: CASSIATGGGMNTEAFF.

This clonotype appeared a single time. At one end, the junction sequence differs from germline, possibly due to a read error. The chain joins TRBV7-6 to TRBJ1-1; no reliable D call. The CDR3 covers 15 residues. The germline V gene has CDR1 SGHVS and CDR2 FNYEAQ. The CDR3 sequence: CVSSQSRGSDTEAFF. For the CDR3, the DNA is TGTGTCAGCTCCCAATCCCGGGGTTCGGACACTGAAGCTTTCTTT. The whole variable domain, filled in from reference TRBV7-6 and TRBJ1-1, reads GAGVSQSPRYKVTKRGQDVALRCDPISGHVSLYWYRQALGQGPEFLTYFNYEAQQDKSGLPNDRFSAERPEGSISTLTIQRTEQRDSAMYRCVSSQSRGSDTEAFFGQGTRLTVV.

Many counts were recorded for this clonotype. The rearrangement links TRBV18 to TRBJ2-5, with no clear D. This CDR3 is built from 17 residues. The V and J ends lost 6 bases and 0 bases respectively, with 20 bases between them. Germline values: CDR1 KGHSH, CDR2 LQKENI. CDR3 bases: TGTGCCAGCTCGCAATTACCTCCCGAACGGCACCAAGAGACCCAGTACTTC. Protein: CASSQLPPERHQETQYF. The full variable domain, in which reference TRBV18 and TRBJ2-5 provide the parts outside the CDR3, is NAGVMQNPRHLVRRRGQEARLRCSPMKGHSHVYWYRQLPEEGLKFMVYLQKENIIDESGMPKERFSAEFPKEGPSILRIQQVVRGDSAAYFCASSQLPPERHQETQYFGPGTRLLVL.

Ten or more counts support this clonotype. The chain employs TRBV15 and TRBJ1-4; TRBD1 might be the D (5 bases). The CDR3 contains 15 residues. V gave up 7 bases and J gave up 2 bases, with 14 bases separating them. Looked up from germline, CDR1 is LNHNV and CDR2 is YYDKDF (reference sequence). The CDR3 DNA is TGTGCCACCACCGACTCAGGGATGACTAATGAAAAACTGTTTTTT. Protein: CATTDSGMTNEKLFF. Full variable domain (rest looked up from reference TRBV15 and TRBJ1-4): DAMVIQNPRYQVTQFGKPVTLSCSQTLNHNVMYWYQQKSSQAPKLLFHYYDKDFNNEADTPDNFQSRRPNTSFCFLDIRSPGLGDTAMYLCATTDSGMTNEKLFFGSGTQLSVL.

This clonotype was picked up many times. The rearrangement uses TRBV20-1 and TRBJ2-2; D may be TRBD2 (6 bases). Germline assignment: CDR1 DFQATT and CDR2 SNEGSKA (reference sequence). CDR3 length: 13 residues. Deletions cut 3 bases from V and 1 base from J, with 6 bases between. CDR3 region: CSASGGNTGELFF. For the CDR3, the DNA is TGCAGTGCTAGCGGGGGGAACACCGGGGAGCTGTTTTTT.

This clonotype was picked up many times. V gene TRBV6-6 combines with J gene TRBJ1-2, with D unclear. V lost 0 bases and J 14 bases, leaving 13 bases between the germline ends. This CDR3 region has 12 residues. Per the germline V gene, CDR1 is MNHNY and CDR2 is SVGAGI (reference sequence). CDR3 DNA: TGTGCCAGCAGTTACTCCGGCCAGTTGGTGACCTTC. Its translation is CASSYSGQLVTF.

Notes on this clonotype: Lacking the conserved final phenylalanine or tryptophan, this CDR3 likely reflects a read error. The chain couples TRBV9 to TRBJ2-7; D not certain. The CDR3 has 14 amino acids. The germline V gene encodes CDR1 SGDLS and CDR2 YYNGEE. Trimming took off 4 bases at V and 3 bases at J, with 14 bases between the two ends. CDR3 amino acids: CASSPRRANYEQYL. The CDR3, as DNA: TGTGCCAGCAGCCCCCGAAGGGCAAACTACGAGCAGTACCTT.